The T cell receptor beta chain described here comes from a study of post-analysis software for immune sequencing data. On the study more broadly: Some patients lacked subtype; others had relapsing-remitting, secondary progressive or progressive-relapsing disease.

Incorporated into the TCR beta cDNA libraries were unique molecular identifiers, which served to reduce PCR and sequencing biases. Out of 1 to 10 million T cells, hundreds of thousands of cDNA molecules were generated. One entry per CDR3 protein results from TCRdb running MiXCR on the PCR reads. The sample has about 430,000 distinct CDR3 sequences, roughly 40% seen once; the top ten hold approximately 7.7%. Points from the study as a whole: Significantly lower normalized Chao1 diversity was seen in multiple sclerosis patients than in controls. TRBV5-6, TRBV5-1 and TRBV20-1 were among five TRBV segments more frequent in patients than controls. Strong co-clustering by F measure was evident for samples that had been prepared in the same batch.

Germline assignment: CDR1 MNHEY and CDR2 SVGAGI. The CDR3 runs 14 residues. V lost 5 bases, J lost 0 bases, and 4 bases stayed unmatched. This clonotype has just a few counts. Its antigen is undetermined. V usage is TRBV6-5 and J usage is TRBJ2-7, with 7 bases aligning to TRBD2. The sequenced material came from blood. This clonotype was sampled from a girl aged 2 to 9 with multiple sclerosis. The CDR3 loop reads CASSKSGASYEQYF. The CDR3 DNA sequence: TGTGCCAGCAGTAAGAGCGGGGCCTCCTACGAGCAGTACTTC.